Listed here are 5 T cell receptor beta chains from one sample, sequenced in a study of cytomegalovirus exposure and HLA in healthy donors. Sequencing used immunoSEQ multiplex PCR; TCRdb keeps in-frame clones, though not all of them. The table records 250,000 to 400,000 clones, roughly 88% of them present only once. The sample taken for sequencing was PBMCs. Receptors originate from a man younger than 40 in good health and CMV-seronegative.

The CDR3 protein is CASSQRTGGRGYTF. Here the CDR3 DNA reads TGTGCCAGCAGCCAACGGACAGGGGGCCGCGGCTACACCTTC. This chain links TRBV7-2 with TRBJ1-2; the match to TRBD1 covers 11 bases. This CDR3 has 14 amino acids. Trimming cost V 5 bases and J 8 bases; bases outside gene matches: 7. Looked up from germline, CDR1 is SGHTA and CDR2 is FQGNSA.

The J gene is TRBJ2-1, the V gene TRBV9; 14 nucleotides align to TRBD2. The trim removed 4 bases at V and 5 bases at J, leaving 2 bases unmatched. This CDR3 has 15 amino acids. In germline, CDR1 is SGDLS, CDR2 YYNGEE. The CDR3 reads CASSRGLAGDNEQFF. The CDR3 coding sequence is TGTGCCAGCAGCAGGGGACTAGCGGGGGACAATGAGCAGTTCTTC.

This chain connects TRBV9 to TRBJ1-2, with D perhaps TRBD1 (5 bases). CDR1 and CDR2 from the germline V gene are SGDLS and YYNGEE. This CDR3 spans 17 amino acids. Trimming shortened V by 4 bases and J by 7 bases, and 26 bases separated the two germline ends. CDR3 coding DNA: TGTGCCAGCAGCCCCGGGGGGAGGGAACTAACCTGGCGTGGCTACACCTTC. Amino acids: CASSPGGRELTWRGYTF.

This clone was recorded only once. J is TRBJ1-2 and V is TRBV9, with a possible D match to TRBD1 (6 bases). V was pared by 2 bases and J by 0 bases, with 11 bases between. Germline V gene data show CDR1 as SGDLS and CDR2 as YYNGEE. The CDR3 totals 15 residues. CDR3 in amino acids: CASSVDRRTNYGYTF. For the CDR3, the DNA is TGTGCCAGCAGCGTTGACAGGAGGACTAACTATGGCTACACCTTC.

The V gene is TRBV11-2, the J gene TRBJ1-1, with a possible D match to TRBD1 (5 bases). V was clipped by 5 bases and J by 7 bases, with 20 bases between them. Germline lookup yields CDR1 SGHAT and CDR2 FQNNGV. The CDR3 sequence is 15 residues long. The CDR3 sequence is CASSPMGGAVDEAFF. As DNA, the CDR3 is TGTGCCAGCAGCCCGATGGGTGGGGCAGTCGATGAAGCTTTCTTT.